Shown below are 26 T cell receptor beta chains from a single sample sequenced in a study of memory CD4+ T cells and cytomegalovirus serostatus. The sort gate was single viable CD3+CD4+CD8-CD45RO+ cells for memory CD4+ T cells. Here immunoSEQ multiplex PCR was the method, and the copy in TCRdb shows in-frame clones only, minus some. The data show about 60,000 clones, 82% seen once. Specimen: memory CD4+ T cells from blood. The origin of the receptors is an adult in good health and CMV-seronegative. Some clones in this sample may be carry-over from other donors' samples.

The chain links TRBV7-2 to TRBJ2-5, with D tentatively TRBD2 (5 bases). Germline CDR1 reads SGHTA; CDR2 reads FQGNSA. The CDR3 extends over 13 amino acids. V lost 7 bases and J lost 5, with 14 bases in between. In DNA form, the CDR3 reads TGTGCCAGCATCCTGGAGAGGGAGGAGACCCAGTACTTC. It is translated as CASILEREETQYF.

The CDR3 here is CASSLRRGNGNQPQHF. The CDR3 DNA reads TGTGCCAGCAGTTTACGCAGGGGGAACGGCAATCAGCCCCAGCATTTT. V and J are TRBV28 and TRBJ1-5; 7 positions match TRBD1. The CDR3 has 16 amino acids. J gave up 2 bases and V 2 bases, and 6 bases lay outside the gene matches. Per the germline V gene, CDR1 is MDHEN and CDR2 is SYDVKM.

This clone occurred a few times. The chain has TRBV10-3 and TRBJ2-3; TRBD2 agrees at 7 bases. Unmatched junction bases numbered 10, after V lost 3 bases and J lost 4 bases. This CDR3 has 16 amino acids. CDR1 and CDR2 (germline): ENHRY, SYGVKD. CDR3 DNA sequence: TGTGCCATCAGTGATGGTAGGGGAGGGAGTGCAGATACGCAGTATTTT. It yields the protein CAISDGRGGSADTQYF.

The chain carries TRBV25-1 and TRBJ1-5; 8 bases map to TRBD1. The V and J ends lost 4 bases and 9 bases, in that order; junction bases with no gene match: 2. The germline gives CDR1 MGHDK, CDR2 SYGVNS. The CDR3 is 12 residues long. The CDR3 here is CASSGTGGPQHF. The CDR3 DNA sequence: TGTGCCAGCAGTGGCACAGGGGGGCCCCAGCATTTT.

The rearrangement joins TRBV7-2 to TRBJ2-7; 11 nucleotides match TRBD2. The junction had 7 bases not matched to a gene; V was cut back by 5 bases and J by 7 bases. This CDR3 has 14 residues. CDR1 SGHTA and CDR2 FQGNSA come from the germline V gene. CDR3 in DNA: TGTGCCAGCAGCCTACTAGCGGGAGTGAAAGAGCAGTACTTC. Translating gives CASSLLAGVKEQYF.

The chain joins TRBV4-3 to TRBJ2-1; possibly TRBD1 or TRBD2 for D (5 bases each). The CDR3 consists of 14 residues. Between the trimmed V and J ends, which lost 0 bases and 7 bases, there was a span of 10 bases. CDR1 and CDR2 (germline): LGHNA, YSLEER. CDR3 residues: CASSQDYGGNEQFF. As DNA, the CDR3 is TGCGCCAGCAGCCAAGATTATGGGGGAAATGAGCAGTTCTTC.

DNA of the CDR3: TGCGCCAGCAGTGCCGACAGCACAACTAATGAAAAACTGTTTTTT. Translating it yields CASSADSTTNEKLFF. The rearrangement links TRBV10-1 to TRBJ1-4; a weak D match, TRBD1 (5 bases). The V gene's germline CDR1 is WNHNN and CDR2 SYGVQD (reference sequence). Trimming took off 4 bases at V and 0 bases at J, with 9 bases between the two ends. The CDR3 runs 15 residues.

This chain uses TRBV7-8 with TRBJ2-2; 9 bases line up with TRBD2. Unmatched junction bases numbered 7, after V lost 1 base and J lost 7 bases. The CDR3 length is 16 residues. Germline V gene sequence: CDR1 SGHVS, CDR2 FQNEAQ. CDR3 sequence reads: CASSLVASGKVGELFF. The CDR3 bases are TGTGCCAGCAGCTTAGTGGCTAGCGGGAAGGTCGGGGAGCTGTTTTTT.

The genes are TRBV7-9 and TRBJ2-2; 10 nucleotides line up with TRBD2. The CDR3 is 17 residues long. Germline V gene sequence: CDR1 SEHNR, CDR2 FQNEAQ (reference sequence). Trimming cost V 0 bases and J 4 bases; bases outside gene matches: 5. The DNA for the CDR3 is TGTGCCAGCAGCTTAGCCCGGACTAGCGGAGTCACCGGGGAGCTGTTTTTT. Translating gives CASSLARTSGVTGELFF.

This clone turned up a few times. The V call is TRBV4-2, the J call TRBJ2-7; D gene uncertain. V shed 0 bases and J shed 5 bases, with 5 bases lying between them. Germline V gene sequence: CDR1 LGHNA, CDR2 YNFKEQ. CDR3 length equals 12 residues. As DNA, the CDR3 is TGTGCCAGCAGCCAAGATATCAACGAGCAGTACTTC. Its translation: CASSQDINEQYF.

The genes are TRBV19 and TRBJ1-4; D gene unclear. This CDR3 comprises 12 residues. Germline CDR1 is LNHDA and CDR2 is SQIVND (reference sequence). V was shortened by 5 bases and J by 8 bases, with 9 bases between the two germline ends. The CDR3 here is CASSDGSEKLFF. The CDR3 region has the DNA TGTGCCAGTAGTGATGGGTCGGAAAAACTGTTTTTT.

The CDR3 sequence is CASSQDLGYPQHF. The DNA of the CDR3 is TGCGCCAGCAGCCAAGATTTAGGGTATCCCCAGCATTTT. The chain employs TRBV4-3 and TRBJ1-5; D is unclear. Germline values: CDR1 LGHNA, CDR2 YSLEER. The CDR3 loop spans 13 amino acids. The V end was cut by 0 bases, the J end by 10 bases, with 10 bases between.

J is TRBJ2-2 and V is TRBV5-1, with a tentative D call TRBD2 (5 bases). Trimming stripped 1 base from V and 2 bases from J, with 15 bases between. CDR3 length: 17 amino acids. The germline CDR1 and CDR2 sequences are SGHRS and YFSETQ. The CDR3, as DNA: TGCGCCAGCAGCTTGCGGTCTGCGAGACTAAACACCGGGGAGCTGTTTTTT. The encoded protein is CASSLRSARLNTGELFF.

This rearrangement joins TRBV4-2 to TRBJ2-7; 8 bases agree with TRBD2. The germline V gene encodes CDR1 LGHNA and CDR2 YNFKEQ. The CDR3 extends over 16 amino acids. Trimming took 1 base from V and 0 from J; bases not matched to a gene: 5. The DNA of the CDR3 is TGTGCCAGCAGCCAAGGAGGTCTAGCGGGCTCCTACGAGCAGTACTTC. Its translation is CASSQGGLAGSYEQYF.

The rearrangement joins TRBV4-3 to TRBJ2-7, with D uncertain. Trimming removed 1 base at V and 0 bases at J, with 10 bases between. The CDR3 is made up of 15 amino acids. Per germline, CDR1 LGHNA and CDR2 YSLEER. CDR3 amino acids: CASSQGFIGSYEQYF. DNA of the CDR3: TGCGCCAGCAGCCAAGGTTTCATTGGCTCCTACGAGCAGTACTTC.

This rearrangement joins TRBV2 to TRBJ1-1, with 8 bases matching TRBD1. The trim removed 6 bases at V and 4 bases at J, leaving 7 bases unmatched. This CDR3 contains 14 residues. Per germline, CDR1 SNHLY and CDR2 FYNNEI. CDR3 in amino acids: CASSPRTGGTEAFF. DNA of the CDR3: TGTGCCAGCAGCCCCCGAACAGGGGGCACTGAAGCTTTCTTT.

The genes are TRBV19 and TRBJ1-2, with 8 positions matching TRBD1. This CDR3 contains 15 residues. Germline assignment: CDR1 LNHDA and CDR2 SQIVND (reference sequence). With 0 bases clipped from V and 5 bases from J, the junction kept 5 bases outside the gene matches. CDR3 coding DNA: TGTGCCAGTAGTATAGATCCGGACAGGGTATATGGCTACACCTTC. Its translation: CASSIDPDRVYGYTF.

The rearrangement links TRBV18 to TRBJ2-7, with a tentative D call TRBD2 (7 bases). The length of the CDR3 is 15 residues. Germline-derived CDR1 and CDR2 are KGHSH and LQKENI. V was cut by 0 bases and J by 1 base, with 10 bases left in between. CDR3 nucleotides: TGTGCCAGCTCACCACCGGGAGGGGGGTCCTACGAGCAGTACTTC. The encoded protein is CASSPPGGGSYEQYF.

This chain joins TRBV11-2 and TRBJ2-1, with unresolved D. Germline CDR1 SGHAT, CDR2 FQNNGV. The V end lost 5 bases, the J end lost 1 base, and 12 bases lay between the germline ends. The length of the CDR3 is 15 residues. CDR3 in amino acids: CASSAALGSYNEQFF. DNA for the CDR3: TGTGCCAGCAGCGCCGCTTTGGGATCCTACAATGAGCAGTTCTTC.

The chain couples TRBV18 to TRBJ1-2; D unresolved. This CDR3 has 12 residues. Germline V CDR1 and CDR2: KGHSH, LQKENI. V lost 5 bases and J lost 2, with 6 bases in between. The CDR3 bases are TGTGCCAGCTCAGGCCGGAACTATGGCTACACCTTC. It yields the protein CASSGRNYGYTF.

The CDR3: CASSLVVTDTQYF. In DNA form, the CDR3 reads TGTGCCAGCAGCTTAGTAGTGACAGATACGCAGTATTTT. V is TRBV7-8 and J is TRBJ2-3; no firm D call. Germline V CDR1 and CDR2: SGHVS, FQNEAQ. The V end was cut by 1 base, the J end by 3 bases, with 5 bases between. CDR3 length: 13 residues.

CDR3 sequence reads: CASSWGTSFETQYF. Here the CDR3 DNA reads TGTGCCAGCAGCTGGGGGACTAGTTTCGAGACCCAGTACTTC. The rearrangement joins TRBV5-6 to TRBJ2-5; 8 bases fit TRBD2. The CDR3 contains 14 residues. Germline V gives CDR1 SGHDT, CDR2 YYEEEE. J lost 5 bases, V lost 3 bases, and 6 bases had no gene match.

This clone showed up just a few times. The chain has TRBV18 and TRBJ1-3, with a possible D match to TRBD1 (5 bases). The CDR3 covers 15 residues. Trimming left V 4 bases short and J 1 base short, with 11 bases between. CDR1 and CDR2 from the germline V gene are KGHSH and LQKENI. CDR3 DNA sequence: TGTGCCAGCTCACGAGAGGGGATGTCTGGAAACACCATATATTTT. Encoded protein: CASSREGMSGNTIYF.

The chain uses TRBV10-1 and TRBJ2-5, with 9 nucleotides matching TRBD2. CDR3 length: 15 residues. Losses at the gene ends were 5 bases for V and 1 base for J; bases not matched to a gene: 5. Per the germline V gene, CDR1 is WNHNN and CDR2 is SYGVQD (reference sequence). The chain's CDR3 is CASSPSGKVQETQYF. In DNA, the CDR3 is TGCGCCAGCAGTCCTAGCGGGAAGGTCCAAGAGACCCAGTACTTC.

Comment on this clone: One end of the junction fails to match germline, which may point to a read error. Here the CDR3 reads CASGFREAFF. The CDR3 DNA follows: TGTGCCAGCGGTTTTAGGGAAGCTTTCTTT. The chain has TRBV28 and TRBJ1-1; unclear D gene. Germline CDR1 reads MDHEN; CDR2 reads SYDVKM. The CDR3 consists of 10 residues. The whole variable domain, remainder taken from reference TRBV28 and TRBJ1-1, is DVKVTQSSRYLVKRTGEKVFLECVQDMDHENMFWYRQDPGLGLRLIYFSYDVKMKEKGDIPEGYSVSREKKERFSLILESASTNQTSMYLCASGFREAFFGQGTRLTVV.

The rearrangement links TRBV6-5 to TRBJ1-6; TRBD1 matches at 8 bases. The germline V gene encodes CDR1 MNHEY and CDR2 SVGAGI. Trimming cost V 6 bases and J 7 bases; bases outside gene matches: 2. The CDR3 spans 13 residues. Written as DNA, the CDR3 is TGTGCCAGCAGAAGGACAGGGAATTCACCCCTCCACTTT. This encodes CASRRTGNSPLHF.